This is a list of T cell receptor beta chains from one sample in a study of T cells after yellow fever vaccination. MiXCR, applied by TCRdb to the 5' RACE reads, yields one record per CDR3 protein. The repertoire holds 200,000 to 300,000 distinct CDR3 sequences, with approximately 3.6% as singletons. The sample in question was PBMCs, obtained 15 days after the yellow fever booster vaccination. The receptors come from a man between 18 and 35 years old who received the YFV17D yellow fever vaccine. Each CDR3 is given with its conserved first and last residue. Each record gives: D gene, clone size, V gene, J gene, CDR3 DNA, CDR3 protein. A D gene is named only where the DNA matches it firmly. Some rows have no size entry. The others give once, few or many, or a class for an expanded clone.

D: TRBD2; size: many; V: TRBV7-3; J: TRBJ2-3; DNA: TGTGCCAGCAGCCCACTAGCGGGGGGAAGCACAGATACGCAGTATTTT; CDR3: CASSPLAGGSTDTQYF
D: TRBD2; size: many; V: TRBV20-1; J: TRBJ2-3; DNA: TGCAGTGCTAGAGAGGGGCGGGGGGAAGGAACAGATACGCAGTATTTT; CDR3: CSAREGRGEGTDTQYF
D: .; size: many; V: TRBV12-3/TRBV12-4; J: TRBJ1-4; DNA: TGTGCCAGCAGTTCGAACCGGGGGGCGGGAGAAAAACTGTTTTTT; CDR3: CASSSNRGAGEKLFF
D: .; size: many; V: TRBV5-5; J: TRBJ2-4; DNA: TGTGCCAGCAGCTATAGACCAACCAGGGCTCAAAACATTCAGTACTTC; CDR3: CASSYRPTRAQNIQYF
D: .; size: many; V: TRBV7-9; J: TRBJ1-5; DNA: TGTGCCAGCAGCTTGGACTATGGGGCAGGTCAGCCCCAGCATTTT; CDR3: CASSLDYGAGQPQHF
D: .; size: many; V: TRBV11-1; J: TRBJ2-1; DNA: TGTGCCAGCAGCCCCGGCGGTGGCCACTCCTACAATGAGCAGTTCTTC; CDR3: CASSPGGGHSYNEQFF
D: .; size: many; V: TRBV11-2; J: TRBJ2-7; DNA: TGTGCCAGCAGCTTTAGGGGTTCGAGGGAGCAGTACTTC; CDR3: CASSFRGSREQYF
D: .; size: few; V: TRBV5-4; J: TRBJ2-1; DNA: TGTGCCAGCAGCTTGACCAGCAATGAGCAGTTCTTC; CDR3: CASSLTSNEQFF
D: .; size: .; V: TRBV2; J: TRBJ2-5; DNA: TGTGCCAGCAGTGAAACAGGGGGGGACCAAGCGACCCAGTACTTC; CDR3: CASSETGGDQATQYF
D: TRBD1; size: many; V: TRBV5-4; J: TRBJ2-7; DNA: TGTGCCAGCAGCGAGGGACAGGGTGGTTCCTACGAGCAGTACTTC; CDR3: CASSEGQGGSYEQYF
D: TRBD1; size: few; V: TRBV12-3/TRBV12-4; J: TRBJ1-2; DNA: TGTGCCAGCAGTTCCACAGGGGGAAGAAACTATGGCTACACCTTC; CDR3: CASSSTGGRNYGYTF
D: TRBD1; size: many; V: TRBV12-3/TRBV12-4; J: TRBJ1-2; DNA: TGTGCCAGCAGTCCCGGGACAGCGAGAAACTATGGCTACACCTTC; CDR3: CASSPGTARNYGYTF
D: .; size: many; V: TRBV28; J: TRBJ2-5; DNA: TGTGCCAGCAGTTCCCCAGCGAAGGAACAAGAGACCCAGTACTTC; CDR3: CASSSPAKEQETQYF
D: .; size: .; V: TRBV12-3/TRBV12-4; J: TRBJ1-3; DNA: TGTGCCAGCAGTCTACGGACAGATGGGCCTGGAAACACCATATATTTT; CDR3: CASSLRTDGPGNTIYF
D: TRBD2; size: many; V: TRBV7-2; J: TRBJ2-1; DNA: TGTGCCAGCAGCTTAAGTGGAGCGGGAACCTACAATGAGCAGTTCTTC; CDR3: CASSLSGAGTYNEQFF
D: .; size: many; V: TRBV5-1; J: TRBJ2-7; DNA: TGCGCCAGCAGCTTGTTTCAGGGAACCTACGAGCAGTACTTC; CDR3: CASSLFQGTYEQYF
D: TRBD2; size: few; V: TRBV19; J: TRBJ2-3; DNA: TGTGCCAGTAGCGGGGGGGGTTCGAGGACAGATACGCAGTATTTT; CDR3: CASSGGGSRTDTQYF
D: .; size: many; V: TRBV7-8; J: TRBJ2-6; DNA: TGTGCCAGCAGCTTAGTCGGAGGGATGGGCTCTGGGGCCAACGTCCTGACTTTC; CDR3: CASSLVGGMGSGANVLTF
D: .; size: many; V: TRBV5-1; J: TRBJ1-5; DNA: TGCGCCAGCAGCTTGGATAGGGATCAGCCCCAGCATTTT; CDR3: CASSLDRDQPQHF
D: .; size: many; V: TRBV6-2/TRBV6-3; J: TRBJ2-5; DNA: TGTGCCAGCGCCGCATCGGAGGAGACCCAGTACTTC; CDR3: CASAASEETQYF
D: .; size: few; V: TRBV19; J: TRBJ2-1; DNA: TGTGCCAGTAGTACCCGACAGGCAGAGCAGTTCTTC; CDR3: CASSTRQAEQFF
D: TRBD1; size: many; V: TRBV12-5; J: TRBJ2-5; DNA: TGTGCTAGTGGTCCATCGGGACAGACGGTGACCCAGTACTTC; CDR3: CASGPSGQTVTQYF